This TCR beta chain is from a study of cytomegalovirus exposure and HLA in healthy donors. As for this clone: One end of the junction is discordant with germline, which a read error may explain.

CDR1 and CDR2 from the germline V gene are SEHNR and FQNEAQ (reference sequence). The CDR3 runs to 16 residues. Researchers ran the PCR with 60 Vbeta and 13 Jbeta primers. Profiling relied on immunoSEQ multiplex PCR, and the TCRdb table lists in-frame clones only, not all of them. Of around 210,000 clones listed, around 80% are singletons. The sequenced sample consisted of PBMCs. This chain joins TRBV7-9 and TRBJ1-4, with 9 bases fitting TRBD1. The clonotype originates from a boy between 5 and 17 years old in good health and CMV-seronegative. CDR3 in DNA: TGTTCCAGCAGCTTAGGGGGACAGGGTCTTAATGAAAAACTGTTTTTT. This codes for CSSSLGGQGLNEKLFF.